The sequence of this TCR beta chain was determined in a study of early T cells in non-severe SARS-CoV-2 infection. Study background: Sequencing input comprised bulk RNA from unsorted whole blood; chain pairing was not available.

In TCRdb, the 5' RACE reads were re-called with MiXCR into one record per CDR3 protein. In the table there are some 76,000 distinct CDR3 sequences, about 14% of which are singletons. Regarding the study as a whole: Sequences matched to VDJdb favored anti-spike CD8 responses, while private and CD4 specificities were missed.

The CDR3 runs to 16 residues. The germline V gene encodes CDR1 MDHEN and CDR2 SYDVKM. The V end was cut by 5 bases, the J end by 0 bases, with 15 bases between. At least ten counts were recorded for this clonotype. Its antigen is not known. The chain links TRBV28 to TRBJ2-3; D might be TRBD1 (5 bases). The sequence was obtained from an adult who was a healthcare worker with PCR-confirmed SARS-CoV-2 infection or an uninfected control (not recorded which). Sequenced input: whole blood. The CDR3 sequence is CASSPPGRASTDTQYF. CDR3 DNA sequence: TGTGCCAGCAGTCCTCCCGGCAGGGCTAGCACAGATACGCAGTATTTT.